Each of the 15 T cell receptor beta chains below was sequenced from the same sample in a study of T cells in Graves' hyperthyroidism and ophthalmopathy. Amplification of TCR beta CDR3 regions used RNA as the template. First-round RT-PCR with HTBI primers amplified the TCR CDR3 region. Each CDR3 protein is one row after TCRdb ran MiXCR on the multiplex PCR reads. Among some 350,000 distinct CDR3 sequences, about 18% were seen once, and the ten largest hold 3.7%. Material: blood. These receptors all come from a woman aged 18-29 years with Graves' hyperthyroidism.

This clonotype was recorded at least ten times. The CDR3 sequence is CASSSGQGSTEAFF. The CDR3 DNA sequence: TGTGCCAGCAGCTCAGGACAGGGGAGCACTGAAGCTTTCTTT. V is TRBV7-3 and J is TRBJ1-1, with TRBD1 matching 9 bases. With 4 bases clipped from V and 4 bases from J, the junction kept 4 bases outside the gene matches. Germline V gene sequence: CDR1 SGHTA, CDR2 FQGTGA. This CDR3 is 14 amino acids long.

This clonotype was counted ten times or more. The chain has TRBV11-2 and TRBJ1-5; no firm D call. Trimming took 2 bases from V and 12 from J, leaving 26 bases between them. Germline lookup yields CDR1 SGHAT and CDR2 FQNNGV. The CDR3 loop spans 17 amino acids. CDR3 protein: CASSLRPWNSRLQNQHF. DNA of the CDR3: TGTGCCAGCAGCTTACGGCCTTGGAACAGCCGACTTCAGAACCAGCATTTT.

This chain links TRBV19 with TRBJ1-1, with TRBD1 as a possible D gene (5 bases). With 1 base removed from V and 1 base from J, the gap between germline ends came to 13 bases. This CDR3 has 16 amino acids. CDR1 is LNHDA and CDR2 is SQIVND in the germline V gene (reference sequence). CDR3 sequence: CASSIGWGTRNTEAFF. In DNA form, the CDR3 reads TGTGCCAGTAGTATAGGATGGGGCACCAGGAACACTGAAGCTTTCTTT.

V gene TRBV10-3 combines with J gene TRBJ1-1; D call uncertain. Trimming pared 6 bases from V and 7 bases from J, leaving 12 bases between. Germline loops: CDR1 ENHRY, CDR2 SYGVKD. The CDR3 has 12 amino acids. CDR3 nucleotide sequence: TGTGCCATCAGCTACGGATCGGGTGAAGCTTTCTTT. As protein: CAISYGSGEAFF.

This clonotype showed up many times. J is TRBJ1-6 and V is TRBV7-2; no clear D gene. Trimming cost V 4 bases and J 5 bases, with 18 bases left between them. The CDR3 covers 17 residues. Germline V gene lookup returns CDR1 SGHTA and CDR2 FQGNSA. As DNA, the CDR3 is TGTGCCAGCAGCTCGAGGTTGGGCGTTTTTAATAATTCACCCCTCCACTTT. Translating it yields CASSSRLGVFNNSPLHF.

This clonotype was counted at least ten times. The chain joins TRBV5-1 to TRBJ2-5; TRBD2 matches at 10 bases. This CDR3 is 18 amino acids long. The J segment lost 1 base and the V segment lost 4 bases, leaving 13 bases of the junction unmatched. Germline loops: CDR1 SGHRS, CDR2 YFSETQ. CDR3 protein: CASSGMHGLADFQETQYF. CDR3 coding DNA: TGCGCCAGCAGCGGAATGCACGGACTAGCGGACTTCCAAGAGACCCAGTACTTC. The full variable domain, completed using reference TRBV5-1 and TRBJ2-5, is KAGVTQTPRYLIKTRGQQVTLSCSPISGHRSVSWYQQTPGQGLQFLFEYFSETQRNKGNFPGRFSGRQFSNSRSEMNVSTLELGDSALYLCASSGMHGLADFQETQYFGPGTRLLVL.

This rearrangement joins TRBV6-1 to TRBJ2-5; D is unresolved. V lost 2 bases and J lost 0, with 10 bases in between. In germline, CDR1 is MNHNS, CDR2 SASEGT. The CDR3 runs 15 residues. The CDR3 bases are TGTGCCAGCAGTGAACTCCAAGGGAACCAAGAGACCCAGTACTTC. Protein sequence: CASSELQGNQETQYF.

The sample holds many counts of this clonotype. This chain links TRBV7-2 with TRBJ2-7; possibly TRBD2 for D (5 bases). With 4 bases removed from V and 0 bases from J, the gap between germline ends came to 13 bases. Germline CDR1 reads SGHTA; CDR2 reads FQGNSA. This CDR3 contains 15 residues. The DNA of the CDR3 is TGTGCCAGCAGCTACCGGGGTTTAAGCTCCTACGAGCAGTACTTC. As protein: CASSYRGLSSYEQYF.

This clonotype was observed at least ten times. V usage is TRBV27 and J usage is TRBJ2-5, with D perhaps given as TRBD1 or TRBD2 (5 bases each). V was trimmed by 1 base and J by 2 bases, leaving 14 bases between them. Germline assignment: CDR1 MNHEY and CDR2 SMNVEV (reference sequence). The CDR3 loop spans 16 amino acids. The CDR3 DNA is TGTGCCAGCAGTTTATTCGGTGGGACGCCACAAGAGACCCAGTACTTC. Translation: CASSLFGGTPQETQYF.

The chain is built from TRBV12-5 and TRBJ2-7, with TRBD2 as a possible D gene (6 bases). The CDR3 is made up of 13 amino acids. Germline V lookup: CDR1 LGHNT, CDR2 FRNRAP. Trimming removed 5 bases at V and 5 bases at J, with 13 bases between. The CDR3 protein is CASGVRDWNEQYF. CDR3 sequence (DNA): TGTGCTAGTGGTGTCAGGGACTGGAACGAGCAGTACTTC.

This clonotype came up many times. The genes are TRBV12-3 or TRBV12-4 and TRBJ2-2; the D gene is possibly TRBD2 (6 bases). The CDR3 is 12 residues long. The ends were cut back, 5 bases at V and 6 bases at J, with 7 bases in the middle. The CDR3 nucleotides read TGTGCCAGCAGTGGGGAGGCCGGGGAGCTGTTTTTT. Amino acids: CASSGEAGELFF.

This clonotype occurred many times. The chain has TRBV9 and TRBJ1-5; D call uncertain. The CDR3 totals 15 residues. Germline CDR1 is SGDLS and CDR2 is YYNGEE. Trimming removed 0 bases from V and 3 bases from J, with 10 bases in between. Here the CDR3 reads CASSVGGRTNQPQHF. CDR3 DNA sequence: TGTGCCAGCAGCGTAGGAGGCAGGACCAATCAGCCCCAGCATTTT.

The chain recombines TRBV20-1 with TRBJ1-2; D is undetermined. Trimming took off 3 bases at V and 8 bases at J, with 10 bases between the two ends. This CDR3 has 11 amino acids. Germline CDR1 is DFQATT and CDR2 is SNEGSKA (reference sequence). CDR3 sequence: CSASEQSGYTF. The CDR3 nucleotides are TGCAGTGCTAGTGAACAGTCCGGCTACACCTTC.

This clonotype was found many times. The V call is TRBV6-5, the J call TRBJ1-2; D is undetermined. Trimming removed 0 bases from V and 8 bases from J, with 13 bases in between. CDR3 length: 14 amino acids. CDR1 and CDR2 from the germline V gene are MNHEY and SVGAGI. The CDR3 region has the DNA TGTGCCAGCAGTTACTCGAGCGACACCGGAGGCTACACCTTC. Protein product: CASSYSSDTGGYTF.

This clonotype turned up a few times. The chain employs TRBV12-3 or TRBV12-4 and TRBJ2-5, with D perhaps assigned TRBD1 or TRBD2 (6 bases each). Trimming shortened V by 4 bases and J by 0 bases, and 15 bases separated the two germline ends. This CDR3 has 16 residues. CDR3 loop: CASSWGAPGDQETQYF. The DNA for the CDR3 is TGTGCCAGCAGTTGGGGGGCCCCCGGGGACCAAGAGACCCAGTACTTC.